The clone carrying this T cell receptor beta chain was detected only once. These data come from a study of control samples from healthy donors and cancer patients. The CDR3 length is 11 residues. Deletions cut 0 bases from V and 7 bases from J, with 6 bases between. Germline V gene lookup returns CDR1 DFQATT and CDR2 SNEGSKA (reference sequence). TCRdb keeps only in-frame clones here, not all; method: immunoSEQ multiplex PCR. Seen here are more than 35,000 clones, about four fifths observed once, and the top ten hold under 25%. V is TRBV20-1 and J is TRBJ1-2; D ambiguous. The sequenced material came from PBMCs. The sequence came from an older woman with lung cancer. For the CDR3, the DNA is TGCAGTGCTAGAGAAACGACTGGCTACACCTTC. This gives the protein CSARETTGYTF.